Included here is one TCR beta chain sequence, with context. The sample belongs to a study of blood T cell repertoires in COVID-19. Assay used: immunoSEQ multiplex PCR; TCRdb lists only in-frame clones, some missing. The sample lists some 70,000 clones, around four fifths occurring once. The V gene lost 0 bases and the J gene lost 2 bases, with 15 bases spanning the gap. Germline V gene lookup returns CDR1 SGHRS and CDR2 YFSETQ. The CDR3 runs 17 residues. The sample was peripheral blood. The chain has TRBV5-1 and TRBJ1-3, with unresolved D. The sequence was collected from a man between 60 and 75 years old with COVID-19, enrolled during active disease. This chain's CDR3 is CASSLDGDRGAGNTIYF. In nucleotides, the CDR3 is TGCGCCAGCAGCTTGGATGGGGATCGGGGAGCTGGAAACACCATATATTTT.